The clone carrying this T cell receptor (beta chain) was counted ten times or more. The antigen is unknown. These data are taken from a study of CD8 T cells in ankylosing spondylitis. Notes on the study in general: Significant enrichment of disease-linked clones was reportedly seen in matched ankylosing spondylitis synovial fluid.

The TCR beta libraries were generated through quantitative 5'-RACE incorporating molecular barcodes. One entry per CDR3 protein, called by TCRdb with MiXCR from the 5' RACE reads. This sample has fewer than 180,000 distinct CDR3 sequences, with 40% to 50% found just once. Germline-derived CDR1 and CDR2 are LGHDT and YNNKEL (reference sequence). V shed 2 bases and J shed 5 bases, with 9 bases lying between them. There are 13 residues in the CDR3. The chain combines TRBV3-1 with TRBJ1-1, with D uncertain. This TCR derives from a male donor with ankylosing spondylitis. The sequenced material came from synovial fluid, either unsorted or a sorted T cell fraction (not recorded which). The CDR3 protein is CASSQREVTEAFF. CDR3 sequence (DNA): TGTGCCAGCAGCCAAAGGGAAGTAACTGAAGCTTTCTTT.